The 7 T cell receptor beta chains listed next were all sequenced from one sample in a study of blood T cell repertoires in COVID-19. The assay was immunoSEQ multiplex PCR, and TCRdb's table has in-frame clones only and misses some. The table shows 230,000 or so clones, with approximately 86% occurring only once. The material sequenced was PBMCs or T cells enriched from blood (not recorded which). Source of these receptors: a woman aged 50 to 60 with acute COVID-19.

The chain uses TRBV5-4 and TRBJ1-6; tentatively, D is TRBD1 (6 bases). CDR1 is SGHNT, CDR2 YYREEE, per germline (reference sequence). The CDR3 has 16 amino acids. Trimming removed 4 bases at V and 8 bases at J, with 19 bases between. The CDR3 here is CASSTGGAGEYSPLHF. CDR3 nucleotides: TGTGCCAGCAGCACGGGAGGGGCAGGGGAGTATTCACCCCTCCACTTT.

The rearrangement joins TRBV5-4 to TRBJ2-2; 10 nucleotides match TRBD1. CDR1 and CDR2 from the germline V gene are SGHNT and YYREEE (reference sequence). The CDR3 runs 15 residues. V dropped 0 bases and J dropped 6; count of bases not matched to a gene: 2. CDR3 residues: CASSLGQGAPGELFF. CDR3 nucleotides: TGTGCCAGCAGCTTGGGACAGGGGGCCCCCGGGGAGCTGTTTTTT.

The rearrangement joins TRBV7-3 to TRBJ2-5, with TRBD1 identical over 9 bases. The CDR3 runs 14 residues. CDR1 and CDR2 (germline): SGHTA, FQGTGA. Trimming took 4 bases from V and 5 from J; bases not matched to a gene: 5. The CDR3, as DNA: TGTGCCAGCAGCTCACAGGGGGCAGGGGAGACCCAGTACTTC. Translation: CASSSQGAGETQYF.

CDR3 sequence reads: CASSYEGLAGNYEQYF. The CDR3 nucleotides are TGTGCCAGCAGTTATGAGGGACTAGCGGGAAACTACGAGCAGTACTTC. This sequence joins TRBV27 and TRBJ2-7; 13 positions match TRBD2. Losses at the gene ends were 4 bases for V and 3 bases for J; bases not matched to a gene: 6. The germline V gene encodes CDR1 MNHEY and CDR2 SMNVEV (reference sequence). The CDR3 runs to 16 residues.

In this sample, this clone turned up a few times. The chain links TRBV28 to TRBJ1-5; D ambiguous. The CDR3 totals 10 residues. Trimming left V 4 bases short and J 12 bases short, with 7 bases between. The germline CDR1 and CDR2 sequences are MDHEN and SYDVKM. Here the CDR3 DNA reads TGTGCCAGCAGTTCCATAGTCCAGCATTTT. Amino acids: CASSSIVQHF.

The chain is built from TRBV18 and TRBJ1-5; 7 positions agree with TRBD1. With V trimmed by 6 bases and J by 0 bases, 5 bases remained unmatched. The CDR3 is 15 residues long. Germline V gives CDR1 KGHSH, CDR2 LQKENI. The CDR3 DNA reads TGTGCCAGCTCCCGGACAGGAAATAGCAATCAGCCCCAGCATTTT. This translates into CASSRTGNSNQPQHF. The full variable domain, completed using reference TRBV18 and TRBJ1-5, is NAGVMQNPRHLVRRRGQEARLRCSPMKGHSHVYWYRQLPEEGLKFMVYLQKENIIDESGMPKERFSAEFPKEGPSILRIQQVVRGDSAAYFCASSRTGNSNQPQHFGDGTRLSIL.

The gene calls are TRBV3-1 (or the pseudogene TRBV3-2) and TRBJ2-1; 8 bases match TRBD2. Germline V CDR1 and CDR2: LGHDT, YNNKEL (reference sequence). V lost 0 bases, J lost 2 bases, and 9 bases stayed unmatched. The CDR3 sequence is 18 residues long. CDR3 region: CASSQDVQRERTYNEQFF. As DNA, the CDR3 is TGTGCCAGCAGCCAAGATGTCCAGCGGGAGCGTACCTACAATGAGCAGTTCTTC.